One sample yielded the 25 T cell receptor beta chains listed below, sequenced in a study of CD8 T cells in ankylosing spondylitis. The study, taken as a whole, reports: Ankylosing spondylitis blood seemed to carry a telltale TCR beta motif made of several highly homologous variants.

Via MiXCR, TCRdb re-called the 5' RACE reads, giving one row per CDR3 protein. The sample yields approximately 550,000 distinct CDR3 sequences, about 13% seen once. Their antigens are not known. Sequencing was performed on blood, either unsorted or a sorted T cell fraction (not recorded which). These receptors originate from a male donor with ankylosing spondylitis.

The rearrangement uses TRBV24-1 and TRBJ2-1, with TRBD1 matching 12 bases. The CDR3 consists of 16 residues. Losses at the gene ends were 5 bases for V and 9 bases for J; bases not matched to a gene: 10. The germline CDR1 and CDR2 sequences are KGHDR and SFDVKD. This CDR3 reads CATSALGQGAWGEQFF. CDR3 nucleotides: TGTGCCACCAGTGCCCTGGGACAGGGGGCATGGGGTGAGCAGTTCTTC.

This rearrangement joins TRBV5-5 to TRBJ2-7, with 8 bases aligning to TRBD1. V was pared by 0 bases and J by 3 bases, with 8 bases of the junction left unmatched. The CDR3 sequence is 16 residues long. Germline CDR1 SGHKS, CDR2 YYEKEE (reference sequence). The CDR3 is CASSLAVTTGVYEQYV. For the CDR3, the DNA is TGTGCCAGCAGCTTGGCCGTCACGACAGGGGTCTACGAGCAGTACGTC.

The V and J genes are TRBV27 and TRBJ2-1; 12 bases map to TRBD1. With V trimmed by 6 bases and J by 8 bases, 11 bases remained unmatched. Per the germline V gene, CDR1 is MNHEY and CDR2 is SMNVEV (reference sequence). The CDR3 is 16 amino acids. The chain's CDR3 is CASRPTRDRGRDEQFF. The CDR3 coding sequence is TGTGCCAGCAGACCAACCCGGGACAGGGGGCGGGATGAGCAGTTCTTC.

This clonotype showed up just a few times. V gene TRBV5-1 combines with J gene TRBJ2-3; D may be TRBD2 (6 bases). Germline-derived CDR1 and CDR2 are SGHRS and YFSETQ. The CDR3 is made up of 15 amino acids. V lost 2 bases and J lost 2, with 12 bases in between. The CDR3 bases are TGCGCCAGCAGCTTACCGGGACTGACCACAGATACGCAGTATTTT. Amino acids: CASSLPGLTTDTQYF.

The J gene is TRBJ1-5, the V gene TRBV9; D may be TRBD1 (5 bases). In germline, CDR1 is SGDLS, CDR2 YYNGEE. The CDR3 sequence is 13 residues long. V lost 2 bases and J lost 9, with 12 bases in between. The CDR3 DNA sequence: TGTGCCAGCAGCGTGAGGGACCAATCGCCCCAGCATTTT. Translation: CASSVRDQSPQHF.

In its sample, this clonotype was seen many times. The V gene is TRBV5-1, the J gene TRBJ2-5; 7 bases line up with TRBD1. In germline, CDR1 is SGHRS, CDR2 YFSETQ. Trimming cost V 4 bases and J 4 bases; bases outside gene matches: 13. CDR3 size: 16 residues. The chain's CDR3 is CASSQLTGRGSETQYF. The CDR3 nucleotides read TGCGCCAGCAGCCAATTGACAGGGAGAGGATCAGAGACCCAGTACTTC.

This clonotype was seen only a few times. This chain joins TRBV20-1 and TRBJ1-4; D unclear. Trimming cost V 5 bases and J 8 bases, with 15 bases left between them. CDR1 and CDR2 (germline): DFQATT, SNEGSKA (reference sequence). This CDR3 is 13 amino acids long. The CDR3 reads CSAGGLLREKLFF. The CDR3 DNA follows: TGCAGTGCTGGAGGGCTACTAAGGGAAAAACTGTTTTTT.

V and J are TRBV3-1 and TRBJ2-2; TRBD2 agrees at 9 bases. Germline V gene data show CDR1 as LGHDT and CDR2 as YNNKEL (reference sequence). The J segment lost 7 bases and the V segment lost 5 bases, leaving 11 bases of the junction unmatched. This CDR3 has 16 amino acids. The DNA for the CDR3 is TGTGCCAGCAGCGCCCCCGGCGGGAGGGCGTTCGGGGAGCTGTTTTTT. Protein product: CASSAPGGRAFGELFF.

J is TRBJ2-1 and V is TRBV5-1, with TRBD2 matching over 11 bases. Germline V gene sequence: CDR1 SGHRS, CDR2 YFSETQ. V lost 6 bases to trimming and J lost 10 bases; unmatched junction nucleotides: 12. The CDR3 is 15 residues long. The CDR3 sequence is CASKKALAGDREQFF. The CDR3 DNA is TGCGCCAGCAAAAAGGCACTAGCGGGAGATCGGGAGCAGTTCTTC.

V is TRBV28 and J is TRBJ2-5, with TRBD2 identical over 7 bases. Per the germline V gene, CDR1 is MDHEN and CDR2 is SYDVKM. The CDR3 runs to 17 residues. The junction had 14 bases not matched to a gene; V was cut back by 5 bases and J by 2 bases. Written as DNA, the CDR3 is TGTGCCAGCAGTCCCCCGGTCGGGCGGGAGAATCAAGAGACCCAGTACTTC. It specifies CASSPPVGRENQETQYF.

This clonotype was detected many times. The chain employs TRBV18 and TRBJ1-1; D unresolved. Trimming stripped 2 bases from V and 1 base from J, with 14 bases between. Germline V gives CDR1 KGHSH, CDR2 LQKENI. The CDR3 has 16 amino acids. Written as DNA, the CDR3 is TGTGCCAGCTCACCATTGAGCCCAAGATCGAACACTGAAGCTTTCTTT. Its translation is CASSPLSPRSNTEAFF.

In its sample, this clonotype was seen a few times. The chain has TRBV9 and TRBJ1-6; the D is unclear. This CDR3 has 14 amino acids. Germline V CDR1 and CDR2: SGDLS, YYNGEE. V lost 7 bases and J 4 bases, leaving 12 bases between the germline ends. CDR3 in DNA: TGTGCCAGCGGACGGGGAGGGTATAATTCACCCCTCCACTTT. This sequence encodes CASGRGGYNSPLHF.

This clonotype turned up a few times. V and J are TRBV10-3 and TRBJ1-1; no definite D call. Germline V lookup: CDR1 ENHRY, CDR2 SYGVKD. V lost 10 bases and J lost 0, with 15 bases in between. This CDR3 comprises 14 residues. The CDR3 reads CATEDDVMNTEAFF. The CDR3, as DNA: TGTGCCACAGAGGACGACGTCATGAACACTGAAGCTTTCTTT.

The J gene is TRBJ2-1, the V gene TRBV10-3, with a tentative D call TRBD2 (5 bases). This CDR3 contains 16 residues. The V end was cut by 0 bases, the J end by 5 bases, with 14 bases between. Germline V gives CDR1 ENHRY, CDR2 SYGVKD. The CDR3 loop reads CAISESGVLRDNEQFF. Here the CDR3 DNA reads TGTGCCATCAGTGAGTCCGGGGTTCTCCGGGACAATGAGCAGTTCTTC.

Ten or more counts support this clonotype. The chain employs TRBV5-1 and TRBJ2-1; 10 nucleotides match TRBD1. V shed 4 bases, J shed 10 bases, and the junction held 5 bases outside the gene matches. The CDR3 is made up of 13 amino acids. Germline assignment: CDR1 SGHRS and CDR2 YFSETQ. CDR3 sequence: CASSRGTGEEQFF. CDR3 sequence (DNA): TGCGCCAGCAGCCGGGGGACAGGGGAAGAGCAGTTCTTC.

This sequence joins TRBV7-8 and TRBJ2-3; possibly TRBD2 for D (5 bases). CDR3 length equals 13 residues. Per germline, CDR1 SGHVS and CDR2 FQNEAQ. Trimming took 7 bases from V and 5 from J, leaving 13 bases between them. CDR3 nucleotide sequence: TGTGCCAGCAACCTGGGAGTGGGAGATACGCAGTATTTT. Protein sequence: CASNLGVGDTQYF.

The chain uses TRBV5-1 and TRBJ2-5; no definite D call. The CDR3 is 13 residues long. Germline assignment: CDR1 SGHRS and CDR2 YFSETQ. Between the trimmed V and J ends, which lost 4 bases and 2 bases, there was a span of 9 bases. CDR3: CASSPDGQETQYF. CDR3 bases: TGCGCCAGCAGCCCGGACGGACAAGAGACCCAGTACTTC.

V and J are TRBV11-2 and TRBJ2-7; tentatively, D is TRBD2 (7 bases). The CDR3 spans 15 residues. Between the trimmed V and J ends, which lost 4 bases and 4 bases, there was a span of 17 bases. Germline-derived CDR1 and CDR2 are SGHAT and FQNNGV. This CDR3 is CASSSILGGLYEQYV. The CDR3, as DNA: TGTGCCAGCAGCTCAATCCTCGGGGGGCTGTACGAGCAGTACGTC.

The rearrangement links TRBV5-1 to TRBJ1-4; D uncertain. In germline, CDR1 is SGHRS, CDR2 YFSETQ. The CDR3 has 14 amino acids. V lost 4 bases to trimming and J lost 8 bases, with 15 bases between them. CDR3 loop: CASSLNGGEEKLFF. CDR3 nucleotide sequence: TGCGCCAGCAGCCTCAACGGCGGAGAAGAAAAACTGTTTTTT.

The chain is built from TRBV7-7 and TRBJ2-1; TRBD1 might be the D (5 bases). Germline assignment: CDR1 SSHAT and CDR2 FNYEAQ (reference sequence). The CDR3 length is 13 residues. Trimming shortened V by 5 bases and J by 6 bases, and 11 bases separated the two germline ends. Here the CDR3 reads CASSQGQTNEQFF. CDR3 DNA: TGTGCCAGCAGCCAAGGACAAACCAATGAGCAGTTCTTC.

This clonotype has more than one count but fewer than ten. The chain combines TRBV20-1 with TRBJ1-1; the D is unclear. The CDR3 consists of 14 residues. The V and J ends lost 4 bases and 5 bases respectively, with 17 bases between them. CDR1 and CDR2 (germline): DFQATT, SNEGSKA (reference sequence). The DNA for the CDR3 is TGCAGTGCTACCCCGGTGGTGGGGAGGACTGAAGCTTTCTTT. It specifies CSATPVVGRTEAFF.

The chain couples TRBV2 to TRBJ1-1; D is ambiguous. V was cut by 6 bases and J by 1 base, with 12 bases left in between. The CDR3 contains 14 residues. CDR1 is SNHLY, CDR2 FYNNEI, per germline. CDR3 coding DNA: TGTGCCAGCAGCGACATGCCAGGGAACACTGAAGCTTTCTTT. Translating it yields CASSDMPGNTEAFF.

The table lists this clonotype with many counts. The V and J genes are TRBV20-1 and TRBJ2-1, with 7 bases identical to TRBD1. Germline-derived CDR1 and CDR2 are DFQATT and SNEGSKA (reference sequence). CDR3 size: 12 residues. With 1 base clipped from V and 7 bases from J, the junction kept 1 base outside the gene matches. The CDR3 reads CSARGDRNEQFF. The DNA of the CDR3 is TGCAGTGCTAGAGGGGACAGAAATGAGCAGTTCTTC.

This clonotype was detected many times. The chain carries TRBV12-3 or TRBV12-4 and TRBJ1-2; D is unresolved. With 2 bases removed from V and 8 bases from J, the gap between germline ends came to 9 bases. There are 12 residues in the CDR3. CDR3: CASSLNLSGYTF. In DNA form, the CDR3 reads TGTGCCAGCAGTTTAAATTTGTCGGGCTACACCTTC.

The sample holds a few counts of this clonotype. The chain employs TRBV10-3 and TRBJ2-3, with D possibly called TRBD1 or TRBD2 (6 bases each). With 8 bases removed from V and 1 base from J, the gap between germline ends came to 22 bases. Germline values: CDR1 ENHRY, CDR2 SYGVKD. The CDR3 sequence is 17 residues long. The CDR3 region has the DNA TGTGCCATCTCCCGAGGGGGGCTGAGTGACGGCACAGATACGCAGTATTTT. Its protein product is CAISRGGLSDGTDTQYF.